The 5 T cell receptor beta chains given below trace back to one sample, sequenced in a study of T cell responses to AZD1222 COVID-19 vaccine. The repertoire was sequenced with immunoSEQ multiplex PCR; TCRdb's copy has only in-frame clones and lacks some. The repertoire holds roughly 65,000 clones, with around nine tenths as singletons. The sequences come from peripheral blood, collected on day 0 of AZD1222 vaccination. These TCRs come from an adult in good health.

The chain combines TRBV5-4 with TRBJ1-5; D remains ambiguous. With 1 base removed from V and 4 bases from J, the gap between germline ends came to 9 bases. Germline V gives CDR1 SGHNT, CDR2 YYREEE (reference sequence). This CDR3 spans 14 amino acids. The CDR3 DNA is TGTGCCAGCAGCTTGTCAGGTCGAAATCAGCCCCAGCATTTT. This sequence encodes CASSLSGRNQPQHF.

This clone was seen a single time. The CDR3 spells CASSLALLNSGNTIYF. The DNA of the CDR3 is TGTGCCAGCAGCTTAGCCTTACTCAACTCTGGAAACACCATATATTTT. This chain links TRBV7-9 with TRBJ1-3; unclear D gene. Trimming pared 0 bases from V and 0 bases from J, leaving 9 bases between. Germline CDR1 reads SEHNR; CDR2 reads FQNEAQ (reference sequence). The CDR3 is 16 residues long.

The J gene is TRBJ2-1, the V gene TRBV5-1; unclear D gene. V gave up 0 bases and J gave up 8 bases, with 18 bases separating them. The germline V gene has CDR1 SGHRS and CDR2 YFSETQ. This CDR3 is built from 16 residues. The CDR3 loop is CASSLESGLMAYEQFF. Here the CDR3 DNA reads TGCGCCAGCAGCTTGGAATCCGGTTTGATGGCCTATGAGCAGTTCTTC.

V gene TRBV2 combines with J gene TRBJ2-1; no definite D call. V lost 5 bases and J 3 bases, leaving 5 bases between the germline ends. CDR1 is SNHLY and CDR2 is FYNNEI in the germline V gene. This CDR3 is built from 12 residues. The CDR3, as DNA: TGTGCCAGCAGTTATAGCTACAATGAGCAGTTCTTC. It specifies CASSYSYNEQFF.

The chain combines TRBV5-6 with TRBJ2-1; 10 bases fit TRBD2. Germline values: CDR1 SGHDT, CDR2 YYEEEE. V shed 4 bases and J 0 bases; nucleotides not matched to a gene: 10. CDR3 length: 18 residues. CDR3 region: CASSPGLAAKSSYNEQFF. The CDR3 coding sequence is TGTGCCAGCAGCCCAGGACTAGCGGCCAAGAGCTCCTACAATGAGCAGTTCTTC.